This TCR beta chain was sequenced for a study of spatial heterogeneity in lung cancer. Overall study: Sequencing of follow-up PBMC samples took place when they were available, at a median of roughly 25 months after resection.

TCRdb reprocessed the 5' RACE reads via MiXCR and lists one record per CDR3 protein. The table records tens of thousands of distinct CDR3 sequences, approximately 8.9% of them present only once. This clonotype was counted between two and nine times. Time point in this sample: blood at routine non-recurrence follow-up after resection. V lost 2 bases to trimming and J lost 7 bases; unmatched junction nucleotides: 9. The CDR3 length is 17 residues. The germline V gene encodes CDR1 SGHDN and CDR2 FVKESK. This chain joins TRBV14 and TRBJ2-1; 12 nucleotides agree with TRBD2. The clonotype was recovered from a female donor with early-stage non-small cell lung cancer. The sequencing used PBMCs, collected at follow-up. CDR3 in DNA: TGTGCCAGCAGCCAACTAGCGGGAGGGCGGATAGGGAATGAGCAGTTCTTC. Protein sequence: CASSQLAGGRIGNEQFF.